One sample yielded the 15 T cell receptor beta chains listed below, sequenced in a study of cytomegalovirus exposure and HLA in healthy donors. This PCR relied on a set of 60 Vbeta primers and 13 Jbeta primers. The data were produced by immunoSEQ multiplex PCR, yet TCRdb's version contains in-frame clones alone and is incomplete. Among about 86,000 clones, around 71% were seen once, and the ten largest hold more than 7%. The specimen sequenced was PBMCs. These receptor sequences come from a man aged 60 to 75 in good health and CMV-seronegative.

The CDR3 here is CASSPYWGAYNEQFF. The CDR3 DNA follows: TGTGCCAGCTCCCCTTACTGGGGGGCCTACAATGAGCAGTTCTTC. The chain employs TRBV7-2 and TRBJ2-1, with D possibly TRBD2 on 6 matching bases. Germline V gene lookup returns CDR1 SGHTA and CDR2 FQGNSA. Between the trimmed V and J ends, which lost 8 bases and 2 bases, there was a span of 16 bases. The CDR3 is made up of 15 amino acids.

This chain connects TRBV4-3 to TRBJ1-1; perhaps TRBD1 as D (5 bases). The V gene lost 1 base and the J gene lost 5 bases, with 17 bases spanning the gap. Germline CDR1 LGHNA, CDR2 YSLEER. CDR3 length: 16 residues. The CDR3 spells CASSQGTGGGRTEAFF. The CDR3 coding sequence is TGCGCCAGCAGCCAAGGCACCGGGGGGGGTCGAACTGAAGCTTTCTTT.

CDR3 amino acids: CSVGKDGTNYGYTF. CDR3 DNA: TGCAGCGTCGGGAAGGACGGAACTAACTATGGCTACACCTTC. V is TRBV29-1 and J is TRBJ1-2; no clear D. The germline gives CDR1 SQVTM, CDR2 ANQGSEA. The length of the CDR3 is 14 residues. Trimming left V 6 bases short and J 0 bases short, with 14 bases between.

The chain employs TRBV5-1 and TRBJ2-7, with D hard to call. CDR3 length: 14 residues. The germline V and J ends were trimmed by 1 base and 3 bases, with 11 bases remaining between them. Germline lookup yields CDR1 SGHRS and CDR2 YFSETQ. CDR3 loop: CASSLSAQSYEQYF. CDR3 sequence (DNA): TGCGCCAGCAGCTTGTCGGCACAGAGCTACGAGCAGTACTTC.

This chain uses TRBV5-1 with TRBJ2-5; D gene uncertain. Between the trimmed V and J ends, which lost 4 bases and 2 bases, there was a span of 3 bases. The CDR3 is 11 amino acids. CDR1 is SGHRS and CDR2 is YFSETQ in the germline V gene. The CDR3 DNA reads as TGCGCCAGCAGCGTACAAGAGACCCAGTACTTC. Translated: CASSVQETQYF. The entire variable domain, with the rest obtained from reference TRBV5-1 and TRBJ2-5, is as follows: KAGVTQTPRYLIKTRGQQVTLSCSPISGHRSVSWYQQTPGQGLQFLFEYFSETQRNKGNFPGRFSGRQFSNSRSEMNVSTLELGDSALYLCASSVQETQYFGPGTRLLVL.

In this sample, this clone turned up once. J is TRBJ1-5 and V is TRBV15; possibly TRBD1 for D (5 bases). The CDR3 contains 13 residues. Germline loops: CDR1 LNHNV, CDR2 YYDKDF (reference sequence). Trimming pared 7 bases from V and 3 bases from J, leaving 10 bases between. The CDR3 is CATTTGNNQPQHF. The CDR3 DNA reads TGTGCCACCACTACAGGAAACAATCAGCCCCAGCATTTT.

CDR3 DNA sequence: TGTGCCAGTAGGGGCAGTACTAGGGGCAATCAGCCCCAGCATTTT. Translated: CASRGSTRGNQPQHF. The chain couples TRBV19 to TRBJ1-5; D is uncertain. Germline values: CDR1 LNHDA, CDR2 SQIVND (reference sequence). CDR3 size: 15 residues. V gave up 6 bases and J gave up 2 bases, with 14 bases separating them.

The chain carries TRBV6-6 and TRBJ1-2; 10 nucleotides match TRBD1. J was trimmed by 2 bases and V by 6 bases; bases with no gene match: 6. Germline assignment: CDR1 MNHNY and CDR2 SVGAGI (reference sequence). The CDR3 runs 15 residues. This CDR3 reads CASREGGQGNYGYTF. CDR3 bases: TGTGCCAGCAGGGAGGGGGGACAGGGGAACTATGGCTACACCTTC.

This chain links TRBV19 with TRBJ1-2, with D tentatively TRBD1 (6 bases). CDR1 is LNHDA and CDR2 is SQIVND in the germline V gene (reference sequence). The length of the CDR3 is 14 residues. With 8 bases removed from V and 0 bases from J, the gap between germline ends came to 13 bases. CDR3 in amino acids: CASLPGQANYGYTF. DNA for the CDR3: TGTGCCAGTCTCCCGGGACAAGCTAACTATGGCTACACCTTC.

The chain is built from TRBV7-2 and TRBJ2-7, with D tentatively TRBD2 (5 bases). Germline V CDR1 and CDR2: SGHTA, FQGNSA. This CDR3 spans 15 amino acids. V lost 1 base and J lost 2, with 12 bases in between. CDR3 in amino acids: CASSLVAGGTYEQYF. CDR3 bases: TGTGCCAGCAGCTTAGTGGCGGGTGGTACCTACGAGCAGTACTTC.

The genes are TRBV15 and TRBJ2-3, with D perhaps matching TRBD2 (5 bases). CDR1 is LNHNV, CDR2 YYDKDF, per germline (reference sequence). The V gene lost 0 bases and the J gene lost 7 bases, with 5 bases spanning the gap. The CDR3 spans 12 residues. The CDR3 region is CATSRDGNTQYF. CDR3 nucleotides: TGTGCCACCAGCAGAGACGGGAATACGCAGTATTTT.

This clone was observed a handful of times. The V and J genes are TRBV28 and TRBJ1-3; D is unresolved. This CDR3 has 15 residues. Trimming cost V 5 bases and J 8 bases, with 19 bases left between them. In germline, CDR1 is MDHEN, CDR2 SYDVKM. CDR3 region: CASSPRNPAVDTIYF. In nucleotides, the CDR3 is TGTGCCAGCAGTCCTCGGAATCCGGCGGTAGACACCATATATTTT.

The chain carries TRBV28 and TRBJ2-5, with a tentative D call TRBD1 (6 bases). V lost 4 bases and J 1 base, leaving 7 bases between the germline ends. Germline-derived CDR1 and CDR2 are MDHEN and SYDVKM. The CDR3 extends over 13 amino acids. The DNA of the CDR3 is TGTGCCAGCAGTTGGACAGCCCAAGAGACCCAGTACTTC. Translating gives CASSWTAQETQYF.

The chain recombines TRBV5-5 with TRBJ1-6; D is unresolved. Trimming left V 2 bases short and J 9 bases short, with 12 bases between. CDR3 size: 14 residues. Germline V gives CDR1 SGHKS, CDR2 YYEKEE (reference sequence). In nucleotides, the CDR3 is TGTGCCAGCAGCTTAAGACTTGCCAGTTCACCCCTCCACTTT. Translating gives CASSLRLASSPLHF.

The chain has TRBV2 and TRBJ2-3, with 7 bases lining up with TRBD2. V trimming: 5 bases; J trimming: 0 bases; junction bases outside the gene matches: 5. This CDR3 is 15 amino acids long. CDR1 SNHLY and CDR2 FYNNEI come from the germline V gene. The CDR3 sequence: CASSKLAPSTDTQYF. The CDR3 nucleotides read TGTGCCAGCAGTAAACTAGCGCCTAGCACAGATACGCAGTATTTT.